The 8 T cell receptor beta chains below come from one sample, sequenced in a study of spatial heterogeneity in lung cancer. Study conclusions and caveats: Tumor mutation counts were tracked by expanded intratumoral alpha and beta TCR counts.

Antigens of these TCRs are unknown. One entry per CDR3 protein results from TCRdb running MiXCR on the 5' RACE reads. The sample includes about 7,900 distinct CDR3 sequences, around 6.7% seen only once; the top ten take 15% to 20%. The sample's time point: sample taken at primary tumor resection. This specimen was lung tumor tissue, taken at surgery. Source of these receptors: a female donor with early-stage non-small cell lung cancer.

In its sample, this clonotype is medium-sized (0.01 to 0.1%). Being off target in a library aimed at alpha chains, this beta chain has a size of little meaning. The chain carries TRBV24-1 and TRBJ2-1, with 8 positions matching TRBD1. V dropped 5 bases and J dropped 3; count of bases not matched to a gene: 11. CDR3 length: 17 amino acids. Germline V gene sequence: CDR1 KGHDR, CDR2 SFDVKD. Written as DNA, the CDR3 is TGTGCCACCAGTGGTTCCATAGGGACAGGAAACTACAATGAGCAGTTCTTC. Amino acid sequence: CATSGSIGTGNYNEQFF.

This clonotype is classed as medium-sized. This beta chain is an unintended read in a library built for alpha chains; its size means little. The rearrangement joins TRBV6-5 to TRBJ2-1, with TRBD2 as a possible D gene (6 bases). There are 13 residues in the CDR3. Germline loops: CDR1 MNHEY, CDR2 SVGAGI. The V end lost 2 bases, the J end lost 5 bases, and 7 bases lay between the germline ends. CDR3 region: CASSYTGDNEQFF. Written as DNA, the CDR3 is TGTGCCAGCAGTTACACGGGAGACAATGAGCAGTTCTTC.

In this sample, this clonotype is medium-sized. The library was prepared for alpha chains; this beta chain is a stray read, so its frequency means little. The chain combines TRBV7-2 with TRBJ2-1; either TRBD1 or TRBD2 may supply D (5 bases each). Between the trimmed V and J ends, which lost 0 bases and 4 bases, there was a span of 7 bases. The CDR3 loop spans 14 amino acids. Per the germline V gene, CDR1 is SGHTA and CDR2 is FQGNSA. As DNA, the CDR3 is TGTGCCAGCAGCTTAGCGGGACCATACAATGAGCAGTTCTTC. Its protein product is CASSLAGPYNEQFF.

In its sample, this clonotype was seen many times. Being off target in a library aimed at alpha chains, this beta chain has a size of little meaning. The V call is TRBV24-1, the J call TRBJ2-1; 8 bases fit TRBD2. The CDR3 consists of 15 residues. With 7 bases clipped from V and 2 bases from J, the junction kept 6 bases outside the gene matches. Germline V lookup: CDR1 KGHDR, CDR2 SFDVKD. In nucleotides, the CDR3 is TGTGCCACCAGGAGCGGGAGTGGGGCCTACAATGAGCAGTTCTTC. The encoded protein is CATRSGSGAYNEQFF.

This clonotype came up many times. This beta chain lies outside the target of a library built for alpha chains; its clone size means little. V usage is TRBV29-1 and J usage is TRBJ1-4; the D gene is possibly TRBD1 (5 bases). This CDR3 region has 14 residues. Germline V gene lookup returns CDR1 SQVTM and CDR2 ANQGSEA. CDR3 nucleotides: TGCACCGCCGGGCAGGGACGAGGCGGGGAAAAACTGTTTTTT. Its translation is CTAGQGRGGEKLFF.

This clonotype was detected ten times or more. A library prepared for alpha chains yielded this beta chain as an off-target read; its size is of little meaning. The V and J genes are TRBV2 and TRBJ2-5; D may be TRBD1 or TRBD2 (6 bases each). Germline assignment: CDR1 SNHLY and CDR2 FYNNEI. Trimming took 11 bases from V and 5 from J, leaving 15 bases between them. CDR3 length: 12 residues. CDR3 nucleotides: TGTGCCGGGGACAAGAGCGGGGAGACCCAGTACTTC. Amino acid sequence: CAGDKSGETQYF.

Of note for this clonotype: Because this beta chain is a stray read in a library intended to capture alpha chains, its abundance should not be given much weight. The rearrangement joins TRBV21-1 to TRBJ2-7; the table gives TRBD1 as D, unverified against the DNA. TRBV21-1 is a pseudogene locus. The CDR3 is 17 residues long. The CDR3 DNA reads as TGTGCCAGCAGCTCGGAGTGGGGGACGGGACAGGGACGCGAGCAGTACTTC. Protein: CASSSEWGTGQGREQYF.

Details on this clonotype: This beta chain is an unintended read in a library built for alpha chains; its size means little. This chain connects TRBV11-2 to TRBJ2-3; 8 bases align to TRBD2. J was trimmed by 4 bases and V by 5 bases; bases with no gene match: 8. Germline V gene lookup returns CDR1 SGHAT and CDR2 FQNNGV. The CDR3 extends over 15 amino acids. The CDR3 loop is CASSIGAGEADTQYF. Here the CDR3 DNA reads TGTGCCAGCAGCATCGGAGCGGGAGAAGCAGATACGCAGTATTTT.